This T cell receptor (beta chain) was profiled in a study of T cell responses to AZD1222 COVID-19 vaccine (dated by TCRdb to about 2021). Looking at the study overall: AZD1222 recipients with second doses at about 4 weeks or about 12 weeks were pooled, because spike-specific TCR depth and breadth did not differ between schedules. A total of over 230 trial participants underwent TCR sequencing, of whom 207 received two doses of AZD1222 and some 25 received two doses of the MenACWY control vaccine. Trial participants were enrolled into age subgroups of 18-55, 56-69 and 70-plus years, which contained about 160, 30 and 59 TCR-sequenced participants, respectively. On the study overall, not on this receptor specifically: After two AZD1222 doses, both the breadth and the depth of spike-specific TCRs were significantly higher than at day 0 and than in MenACWY recipients. In the small 56-69-year group, the increase in depth fell short of significance, most likely because of low power. Conclusions about previously exposed vaccinees are limited, since just five or six AZD1222 recipients were seropositive for SARS-CoV-2 at baseline. Participants were mostly white British, with more females than males. The authors suggested clonal diversity may have been underestimated. The whole spike protein was spanned by vaccine-associated CD4 TCRs, and dominant responses were seen in regions 160-218 and 743-854. Epitopes outside the regions mutated in the B.1.351 and B.1.1.7 variants were reportedly recognized by nearly half of the unique spike-specific TCRs. Because no samples from the day 14 peak response were available, repertoires could be characterized only after the peak T cell response.

To note about this clone: Its antigen specificity is not known. No base qualities exist here, and no much larger clone lies one base off it.

The sample's time point, from its label and the paper: baseline before first vaccination. Vaccinee samples were obtained from the UK trials COV001 and COV002, which included a single-blind randomized controlled phase 2/3 trial of AZD1222 (ChAdOx1 nCoV-19) in healthy adults. For TCRbeta chain sequencing, PBMC samples from trial participants were taken at day 0 and at day 28 after the second dose. The junction carries 16 bases between V and J, which are trimmed by 6 bases and 6 bases respectively. From the cysteine up to the phenylalanine, the CDR3 has a length of 14 residues. CDR3 DNA is the only sequence kept; it has 42 bases, read in frame from the first base. Taken from the germline V gene (reference sequence), the CDR1 and CDR2 loops are MNHEY and SMNVEV. The CDR3 regions of human TCRbeta chains were subjected to immunosequencing. The original methods were these. TCRs in the repertoires were compared against a reference library of SARS-CoV-2-specific TCRs that had been generated with the MIRA antigen-specificity platform. Breadth was defined as the fraction of unique TCRs that were SARS-CoV-2-associated, and depth was defined as the fraction of total T cells that were SARS-CoV-2-associated. Using the MIRA data, every spike-specific TCR was mapped to the spike region that the TCR reacted to and assigned to either a CD4 or a CD8 class. Log10-transformed breadth and depth values were compared by one-way ANOVA with Sidak's multiple comparisons tests. As stored in TCRdb, this immuneACCESS dataset retains in-frame rearrangements with V and J assigned. A fraction of the clones does not appear; measured against another copy, unresolved V genes explain less than half of the discrepancy, and the remainder lacks a known reason. The DNA was the basis for D and trimming; V, J and clone size are from that table. Across this sample there are just under 55,000 clones, with 70% to 90% seen only once. The ten most abundant clones make up 3.9% of the sample.

The origin of this receptor is an adult in good health. The V and J genes are TRBV27 and TRBJ2-3; the D region possibly corresponds to TRBD1 (5 bases align). The sequencing used peripheral blood, collected on day 0 of AZD1222 vaccination. For the CDR3, the sequence is CASSPLRTTDTQYF. Read as DNA, the sequence is TGTGCCAGCAGCCCACTCCGGACAACGGATACGCAGTATTTT.